One T cell receptor beta chain is described in this entry. The antigen is not known. This CDR3 has 12 residues. Looked up from germline, CDR1 is LNHDA and CDR2 is SQIVND (reference sequence). The trim removed 7 bases at V and 6 bases at J, leaving 4 bases unmatched. This sample stems from a study of cytomegalovirus exposure and HLA in healthy donors. Study-wide results and limits: As a later analysis showed, a missense DCLRE1C variant was linked to trimming of TCR beta V- and J-genes.

Both 60 Vbeta primers and 13 Jbeta primers went into the PCR. Original handling: Later, an analysis found 75 million to 100 million unique TCR beta chains, and roughly 9.9 million of these were shared. The protocol was immunoSEQ multiplex PCR, while the TCRdb copy is restricted to in-frame clones and leaves out a portion. The V and J calls and clone size were taken over from that table, and D and trimming were inferred from the DNA. The sample holds some 150,000 clones, roughly 80% seen once. The clonotype was recovered from a female donor in good health and CMV-seronegative. The rearrangement joins TRBV19 to TRBJ1-2; the match to TRBD1 covers 8 bases. The sequenced sample was PBMCs. The CDR3 DNA is TGTGCCAGTACTCGGACAGGGAATGGCTACACCTTC. Amino acid sequence: CASTRTGNGYTF.